These 24 T cell receptor beta chains came from one sample sequenced in a study of regulatory and conventional T cells in RAG deficiency. Blood CD4+ CD25-low CD127-high conventional T cells supplied the genomic DNA template. Assay used: immunoSEQ multiplex PCR; TCRdb lists only in-frame clones, some missing. The top ten clones hold approximately 1% of a sample with around 12,000 clones, 85% to 95% of them seen once. This sample was shared with a second study, whose subject was regulatory T cells. From that study: The primer mix had 52 TRBV and 13 TRBJ primers.

Sequencing used CD4+ effector T cells sorted from blood. The source is a human donor in good health.

This chain joins TRBV5-8 and TRBJ1-3, with 9 bases that match TRBD1. V lost 0 bases, J lost 2 bases, and 6 bases stayed unmatched. This CDR3 is 17 amino acids long. Per germline, CDR1 SGHTS and CDR2 YDEGEE. The CDR3 spells CASSLEMWTGAGNTIYF. For the CDR3, the DNA is TGTGCCAGCAGCTTGGAAATGTGGACAGGGGCTGGAAACACCATATATTTT.

For this clone: One end of the junction varies from germline; a read error may be responsible. The chain employs TRBV7-9 and TRBJ2-7; 8 bases agree with TRBD1. Germline V gene data show CDR1 as SEHNR and CDR2 as FQNEAQ (reference sequence). The CDR3 totals 15 residues. For the CDR3, the DNA is TGTGCCAGCAGTTTAGGGGACAGGCGCTCCTACGAGCAGTACTTC. Protein sequence: CASSLGDRRSYEQYF. The whole variable domain, filled in from reference TRBV7-9 and TRBJ2-7, reads DTGVSQNPRHKITKRGQNVTFRCDPISEHNRLYWYRQTLGQGPEFLTYFQNEAQLEKSRLLSDRFSAERPKGSFSTLEIQRTEQGDSAMYLCASSLGDRRSYEQYFGPGTRLTVT.

The chain's CDR3 is CASSLAGSGPPNSPLHF. The CDR3 coding sequence is TGCGCCAGCAGCTTGGCCGGGTCAGGACCACCCAATTCACCCCTCCACTTT. The rearrangement links TRBV5-1 to TRBJ1-6, with D unresolved. Trimming shortened V by 0 bases and J by 7 bases, and 17 bases separated the two germline ends. The CDR3 spans 17 residues. Germline CDR1 is SGHRS and CDR2 is YFSETQ. Together with reference TRBV5-1 and TRBJ1-6, the CDR3 gives the full variable domain: KAGVTQTPRYLIKTRGQQVTLSCSPISGHRSVSWYQQTPGQGLQFLFEYFSETQRNKGNFPGRFSGRQFSNSRSEMNVSTLELGDSALYLCASSLAGSGPPNSPLHFGNGTRLTVT.

This clone was seen just once. J is TRBJ2-7 and V is TRBV5-1, with 12 bases matching TRBD2. Germline-derived CDR1 and CDR2 are SGHRS and YFSETQ. The CDR3 is 16 amino acids. Trimming took 0 bases from V and 4 from J; bases not matched to a gene: 5. CDR3 sequence (DNA): TGCGCCAGCAGCTTGGAAGGGACTAGCGGGTCTTACGAGCAGTACTTC. This encodes CASSLEGTSGSYEQYF.

The chain uses TRBV15 and TRBJ2-5, with TRBD1 identical over 8 bases. V lost 5 bases to trimming and J lost 11 bases; unmatched junction nucleotides: 16. Germline V gene data show CDR1 as LNHNV and CDR2 as YYDKDF (reference sequence). The CDR3 spans 15 residues. CDR3: CATSAPGGAGWEQYF. CDR3 sequence (DNA): TGTGCCACCAGCGCCCCAGGGGGCGCAGGATGGGAGCAGTACTTC.

This clone was recorded once. The rearrangement uses TRBV7-2 and TRBJ1-2; 12 positions match TRBD1. The J segment lost 4 bases and the V segment lost 5 bases, leaving 11 bases of the junction unmatched. Per the germline V gene, CDR1 is SGHTA and CDR2 is FQGNSA. The CDR3 has 17 residues. The CDR3 spells CASSPRDRGLGSYGYTF. The CDR3 DNA sequence: TGTGCCAGCAGCCCCCGGGACAGGGGGCTGGGGAGCTATGGCTACACCTTC.

This sequence joins TRBV7-2 and TRBJ1-2; 9 nucleotides match TRBD1. Losses at the gene ends were 4 bases for V and 7 bases for J; bases not matched to a gene: 10. The CDR3 contains 15 residues. Germline CDR1 SGHTA, CDR2 FQGNSA. CDR3 residues: CASSSNTGGSAGYTF. CDR3 in DNA: TGTGCCAGCAGCTCAAATACAGGGGGCTCAGCTGGCTACACCTTC.

The V gene is TRBV9, the J gene TRBJ2-3; TRBD2 matches 9 bases. Germline CDR1 and CDR2: SGDLS and YYNGEE. The CDR3 has 16 amino acids. The V and J ends lost 0 bases and 0 bases, in that order; junction bases with no gene match: 2. CDR3 loop: CASSVALAGSTDTQYF. The CDR3 DNA reads as TGTGCCAGCAGCGTAGCACTAGCGGGTAGCACAGATACGCAGTATTTT.

V is TRBV7-2 and J is TRBJ2-1; D perhaps matches TRBD2 (5 bases). The length of the CDR3 is 10 residues. Germline CDR1 is SGHTA and CDR2 is FQGNSA. V lost 8 bases and J lost 7, with 6 bases in between. The CDR3 spells CASGGNEQFF. The CDR3 DNA sequence: TGTGCCAGCGGAGGTAATGAGCAGTTCTTC.

V and J are TRBV6-1 and TRBJ2-7, with D uncertain. The CDR3 has 16 amino acids. V dropped 0 bases and J dropped 6 bases, with 18 bases sitting between them. Germline assignment: CDR1 MNHNS and CDR2 SASEGT. The CDR3 spells CASSEAYRKSSVEQYF. The CDR3, as DNA: TGTGCCAGCAGTGAAGCGTACAGAAAAAGTTCGGTCGAGCAGTACTTC.

The rearrangement joins TRBV4-1 to TRBJ2-1; tentatively, D is TRBD1 (6 bases). Germline CDR1 is MGHRA and CDR2 is YSYEKL. V lost 4 bases to trimming and J lost 0 bases, with 10 bases between them. This CDR3 is 15 amino acids long. This CDR3 reads CASSPGQSSYNEQFF. CDR3 nucleotides: TGCGCCAGCAGCCCAGGACAGAGCTCCTACAATGAGCAGTTCTTC.

This chain links TRBV28 with TRBJ1-5; the D is unclear. The ends were cut back, 5 bases at V and 5 bases at J, with 7 bases in the middle. Germline CDR1 and CDR2: MDHEN and SYDVKM. The CDR3 has 12 amino acids. Written as DNA, the CDR3 is TGTGCCAGCAGTCCCCCCCATCAGCCCCAGCATTTT. Amino acid sequence: CASSPPHQPQHF.

The J gene is TRBJ2-5, the V gene TRBV5-4; TRBD2 might be the D (5 bases). CDR1 SGHNT and CDR2 YYREEE come from the germline V gene (reference sequence). There are 13 residues in the CDR3. V was shortened by 1 base and J by 1 base, with 5 bases between the two germline ends. For the CDR3, the DNA is TGTGCCAGCAGCTTGCTAGCCCAAGAGACCCAGTACTTC. This translates into CASSLLAQETQYF.

The V and J genes are TRBV7-8 and TRBJ2-3, with 8 bases identical to TRBD2. From germline, CDR1 is SGHVS and CDR2 FQNEAQ. This CDR3 region has 16 residues. Trimming at V came to 5 bases and at J to 2 bases, leaving 9 bases not matched to a gene. The CDR3 DNA sequence: TGTGCCAGCAGCACCCGGACTAGCCTAAACACAGATACGCAGTATTTT. Its protein product is CASSTRTSLNTDTQYF.

The chain has TRBV2 and TRBJ1-2, with D tentatively TRBD1 (6 bases). Germline V CDR1 and CDR2: SNHLY, FYNNEI. Trimming stripped 5 bases from V and 8 bases from J, with 18 bases between. This CDR3 has 14 amino acids. The CDR3 here is CASSPLQTGNGYTF. CDR3 sequence (DNA): TGTGCCAGCAGTCCCTTACAAACAGGGAACGGCTACACCTTC.

This clone was seen a single time. The chain employs TRBV7-8 and TRBJ2-3; 15 bases align to TRBD2. The germline V gene encodes CDR1 SGHVS and CDR2 FQNEAQ. The CDR3 covers 17 residues. V shed 5 bases and J 2 bases; nucleotides not matched to a gene: 5. DNA of the CDR3: TGTGCCAGCAGCCTAAGGACTAGCGGGGGGGTCACAGATACGCAGTATTTT. Its protein is CASSLRTSGGVTDTQYF.

A single count supports this clone. V gene TRBV12-2 combines with J gene TRBJ2-1; TRBD2 is the table's D call, not checked against the DNA. TRBV12-2 is listed as a pseudogene. This CDR3 is 18 amino acids long. CDR3 sequence (DNA): TGTGCAAGTCGCTTAGAACTCCCGACTAGCGGCTCCTACAATGAGCAGTTCTTC. Protein product: CASRLELPTSGSYNEQFF.

For the CDR3, the DNA is TGTGCCAGCAGTAAAACCGGGACTAGCGGGAGCTCCTACAATGAGCAGTTCTTC. It translates to CASSKTGTSGSSYNEQFF. J is TRBJ2-1 and V is TRBV28; 14 nucleotides align to TRBD2. CDR1 and CDR2 (germline): MDHEN, SYDVKM. This CDR3 has 18 residues. The V gene end was trimmed by 5 bases and the J gene end by 0 bases; junction bases not matched to a gene: 6.

The CDR3 sequence is CASSVIRGANTGELFF. CDR3 DNA sequence: TGTGCCAGCAGCGTAATCAGAGGTGCGAACACCGGGGAGCTGTTTTTT. This chain connects TRBV9 to TRBJ2-2; D is unclear. Per the germline V gene, CDR1 is SGDLS and CDR2 is YYNGEE. With 1 base removed from V and 0 bases from J, the gap between germline ends came to 10 bases. The CDR3 has 16 residues.

The J gene is TRBJ2-1, the V gene TRBV21-1; the tabulated D call, TRBD1, remains unverified against the DNA. TRBV21-1 is assigned pseudogene status. The CDR3 is made up of 17 amino acids. The CDR3 loop reads CASSKRRGRIQYNEQFF. The DNA for the CDR3 is TGTGCCAGCAGCAAACGGAGGGGGCGCATCCAATACAATGAGCAGTTCTTC.

The chain carries TRBV4-2 and TRBJ2-4, with TRBD2 matching 12 bases. Germline lookup yields CDR1 LGHNA and CDR2 YNFKEQ. This CDR3 region has 17 residues. V dropped 1 base and J dropped 5; count of bases not matched to a gene: 6. CDR3: CASSQVLAGGRENIQYF. The CDR3 bases are TGTGCCAGCAGCCAAGTACTAGCGGGAGGTAGGGAAAACATTCAGTACTTC.

The chain carries TRBV14 and TRBJ2-7; 7 nucleotides align to TRBD1. Per the germline V gene, CDR1 is SGHDN and CDR2 is FVKESK. Unmatched junction bases numbered 4, after V lost 2 bases and J lost 3 bases. The CDR3 sequence is 14 residues long. This chain's CDR3 is CASSQTRDSYEQYF. The CDR3 nucleotides read TGTGCCAGCAGCCAAACTCGGGACAGCTACGAGCAGTACTTC.

V usage is TRBV6-1 and J usage is TRBJ1-2; D perhaps matches TRBD1 (6 bases). Trimming pared 6 bases from V and 4 bases from J, leaving 15 bases between. The CDR3 loop spans 14 amino acids. Germline V gene data show CDR1 as MNHNS and CDR2 as SASEGT. CDR3 region: CASSRRGAIYGYTF. CDR3 bases: TGTGCCAGCAGCCGCAGGGGAGCCATCTATGGCTACACCTTC.

The genes are TRBV5-6 and TRBJ2-7, with D tentatively TRBD1 (5 bases). The CDR3 is 16 residues long. The germline V and J ends were trimmed by 1 base and 2 bases, with 16 bases remaining between them. Germline-derived CDR1 and CDR2 are SGHDT and YYEEEE. Written as DNA, the CDR3 is TGTGCCAGCAGCTTGCTGGCTTTGACAGTCCCCTACGAGCAGTACTTC. Its protein product is CASSLLALTVPYEQYF.